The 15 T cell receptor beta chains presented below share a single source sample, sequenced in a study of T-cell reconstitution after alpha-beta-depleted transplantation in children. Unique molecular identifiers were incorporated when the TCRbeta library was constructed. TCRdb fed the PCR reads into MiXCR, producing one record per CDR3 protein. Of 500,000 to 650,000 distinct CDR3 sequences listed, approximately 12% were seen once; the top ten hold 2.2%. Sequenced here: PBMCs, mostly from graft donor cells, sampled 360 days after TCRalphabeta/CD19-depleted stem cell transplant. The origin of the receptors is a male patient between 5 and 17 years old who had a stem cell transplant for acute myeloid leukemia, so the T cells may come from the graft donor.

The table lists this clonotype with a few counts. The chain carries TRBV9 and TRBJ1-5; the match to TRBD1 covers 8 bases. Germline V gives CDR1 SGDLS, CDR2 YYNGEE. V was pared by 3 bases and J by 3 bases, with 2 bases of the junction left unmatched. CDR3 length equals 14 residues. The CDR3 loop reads CASSATGVNQPQHF. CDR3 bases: TGTGCCAGCAGCGCGACAGGGGTCAATCAGCCCCAGCATTTT. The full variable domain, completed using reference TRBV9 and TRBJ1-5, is DSGVTQTPKHLITATGQRVTLRCSPRSGDLSVYWYQQSLDQGLQFLIQYYNGEERAKGNILERFSAQQFPDLHSELNLSSLELGDSALYFCASSATGVNQPQHFGDGTRLSIL.

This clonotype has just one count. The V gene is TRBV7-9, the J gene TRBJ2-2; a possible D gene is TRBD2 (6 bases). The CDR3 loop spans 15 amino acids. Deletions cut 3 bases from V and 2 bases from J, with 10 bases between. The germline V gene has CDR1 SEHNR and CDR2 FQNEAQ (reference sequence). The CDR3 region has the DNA TGTGCCAGCAGCTTGCCGGGACTCAACACCGGGGAGCTGTTTTTT. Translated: CASSLPGLNTGELFF.

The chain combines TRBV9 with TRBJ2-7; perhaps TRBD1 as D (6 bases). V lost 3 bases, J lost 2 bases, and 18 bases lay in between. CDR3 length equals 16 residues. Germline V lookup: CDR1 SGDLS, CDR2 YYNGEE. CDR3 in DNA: TGTGCCAGCAGCGCCCGGGGACACTTCGTGGCCTACGAGCAGTACTTC. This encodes CASSARGHFVAYEQYF.

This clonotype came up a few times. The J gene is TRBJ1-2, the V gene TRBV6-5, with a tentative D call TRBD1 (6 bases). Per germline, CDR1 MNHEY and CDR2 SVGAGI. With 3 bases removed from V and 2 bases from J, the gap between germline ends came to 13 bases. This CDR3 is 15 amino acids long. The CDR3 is CASSYSRGKNYGYTF. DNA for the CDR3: TGTGCCAGCAGTTATTCCAGGGGAAAGAACTATGGCTACACCTTC.

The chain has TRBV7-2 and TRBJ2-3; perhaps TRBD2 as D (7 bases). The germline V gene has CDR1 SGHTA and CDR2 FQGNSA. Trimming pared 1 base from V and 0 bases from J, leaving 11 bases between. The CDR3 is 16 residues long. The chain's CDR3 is CASSLGGGPSTDTQYF. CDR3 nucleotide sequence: TGTGCCAGCAGCTTAGGGGGGGGCCCTAGCACAGATACGCAGTATTTT.

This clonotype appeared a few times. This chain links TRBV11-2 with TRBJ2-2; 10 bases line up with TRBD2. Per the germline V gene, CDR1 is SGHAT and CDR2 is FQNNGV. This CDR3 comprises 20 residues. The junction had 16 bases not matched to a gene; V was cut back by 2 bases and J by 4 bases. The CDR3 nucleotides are TGTGCCAGCAGCTTAAGAGGGACAAGTGGACTAGCGGTTACCACCGGGGAGCTGTTTTTT. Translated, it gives CASSLRGTSGLAVTTGELFF. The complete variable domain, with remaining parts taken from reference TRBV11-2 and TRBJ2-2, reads EAGVAQSPRYKIIEKRQSVAFWCNPISGHATLYWYQQILGQGPKLLIQFQNNGVVDDSQLPKDRFSAERLKGVDSTLKIQPAKLEDSAVYLCASSLRGTSGLAVTTGELFFGEGSRLTVL.

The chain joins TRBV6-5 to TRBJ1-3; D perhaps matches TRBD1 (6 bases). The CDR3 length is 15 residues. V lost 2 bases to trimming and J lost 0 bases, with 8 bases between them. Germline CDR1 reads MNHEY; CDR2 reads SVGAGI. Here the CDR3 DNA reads TGTGCCAGCAGTTACGCACAGGGCTCTGGAAACACCATATATTTT. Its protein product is CASSYAQGSGNTIYF.

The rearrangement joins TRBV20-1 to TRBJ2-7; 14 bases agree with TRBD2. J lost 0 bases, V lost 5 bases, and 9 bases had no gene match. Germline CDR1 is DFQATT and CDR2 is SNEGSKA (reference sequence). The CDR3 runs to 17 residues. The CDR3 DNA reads TGCAGTGCTGAGCCGGGACTAGCGGGAGTCCGCTCCTACGAGCAGTACTTC. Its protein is CSAEPGLAGVRSYEQYF.

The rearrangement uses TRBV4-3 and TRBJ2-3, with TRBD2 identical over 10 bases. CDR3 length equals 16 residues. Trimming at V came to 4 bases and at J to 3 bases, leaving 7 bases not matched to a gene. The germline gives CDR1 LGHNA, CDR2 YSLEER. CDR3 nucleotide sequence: TGCGCCAGCAGCCCACCGGCTAGCGGGAGTACAGATACGCAGTATTTT. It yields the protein CASSPPASGSTDTQYF.

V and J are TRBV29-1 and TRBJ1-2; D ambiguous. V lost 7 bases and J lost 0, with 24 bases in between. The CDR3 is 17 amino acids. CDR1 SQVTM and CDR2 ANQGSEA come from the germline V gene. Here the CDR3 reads CSATSTAGRFTNYGYTF. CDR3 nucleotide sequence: TGCAGCGCTACCTCCACCGCCGGGCGGTTTACTAACTATGGCTACACCTTC.

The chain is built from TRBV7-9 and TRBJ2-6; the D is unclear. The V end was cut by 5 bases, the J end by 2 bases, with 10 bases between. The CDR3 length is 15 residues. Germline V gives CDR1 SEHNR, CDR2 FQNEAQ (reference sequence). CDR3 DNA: TGTGCCAGCAGCCAAGGTCTGACTGGGGCCAACGTCCTGACTTTC. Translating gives CASSQGLTGANVLTF.

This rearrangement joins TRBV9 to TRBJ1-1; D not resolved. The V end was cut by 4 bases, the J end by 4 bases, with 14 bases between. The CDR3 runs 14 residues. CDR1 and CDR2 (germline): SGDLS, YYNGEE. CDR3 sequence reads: CASSPGLVSTEAFF. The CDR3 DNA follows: TGTGCCAGCAGCCCCGGTTTGGTGAGCACTGAAGCTTTCTTT.

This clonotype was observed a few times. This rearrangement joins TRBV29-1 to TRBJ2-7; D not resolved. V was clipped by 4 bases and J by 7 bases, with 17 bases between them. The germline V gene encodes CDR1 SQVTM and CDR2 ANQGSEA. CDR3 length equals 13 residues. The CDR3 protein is CSVAFRYSGEQYF. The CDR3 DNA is TGCAGCGTTGCGTTCCGCTACTCTGGGGAGCAGTACTTC.

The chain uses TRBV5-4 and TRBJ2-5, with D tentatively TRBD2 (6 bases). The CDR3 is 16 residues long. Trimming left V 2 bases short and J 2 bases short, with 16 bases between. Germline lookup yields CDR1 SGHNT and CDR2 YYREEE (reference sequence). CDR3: CASSLGGINLQETQYF. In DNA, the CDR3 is TGTGCCAGCAGCTTAGGCGGGATAAACCTTCAAGAGACCCAGTACTTC.

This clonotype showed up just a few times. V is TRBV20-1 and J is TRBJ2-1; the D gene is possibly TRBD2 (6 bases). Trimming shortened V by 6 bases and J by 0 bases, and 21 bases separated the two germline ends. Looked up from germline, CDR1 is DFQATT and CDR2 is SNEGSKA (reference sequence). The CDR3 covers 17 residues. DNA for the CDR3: TGCAGTGCCCCACTAGCCCCCGGATTTAGCTCCTACAATGAGCAGTTCTTC. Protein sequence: CSAPLAPGFSSYNEQFF.